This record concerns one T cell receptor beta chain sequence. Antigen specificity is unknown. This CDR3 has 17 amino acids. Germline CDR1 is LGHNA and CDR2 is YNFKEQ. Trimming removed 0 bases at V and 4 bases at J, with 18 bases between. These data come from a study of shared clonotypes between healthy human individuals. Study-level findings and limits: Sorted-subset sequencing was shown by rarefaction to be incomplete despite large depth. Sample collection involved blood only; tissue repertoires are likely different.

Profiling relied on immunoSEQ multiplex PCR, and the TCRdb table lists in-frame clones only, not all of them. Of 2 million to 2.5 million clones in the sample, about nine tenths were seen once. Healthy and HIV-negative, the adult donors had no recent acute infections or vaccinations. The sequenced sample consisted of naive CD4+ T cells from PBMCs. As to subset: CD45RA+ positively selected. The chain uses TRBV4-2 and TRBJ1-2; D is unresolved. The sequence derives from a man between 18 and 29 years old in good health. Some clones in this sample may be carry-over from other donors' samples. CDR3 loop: CASSQDMGGRRGYGYTF. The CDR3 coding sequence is TGTGCCAGCAGCCAAGATATGGGTGGGAGACGGGGCTATGGCTACACCTTC.